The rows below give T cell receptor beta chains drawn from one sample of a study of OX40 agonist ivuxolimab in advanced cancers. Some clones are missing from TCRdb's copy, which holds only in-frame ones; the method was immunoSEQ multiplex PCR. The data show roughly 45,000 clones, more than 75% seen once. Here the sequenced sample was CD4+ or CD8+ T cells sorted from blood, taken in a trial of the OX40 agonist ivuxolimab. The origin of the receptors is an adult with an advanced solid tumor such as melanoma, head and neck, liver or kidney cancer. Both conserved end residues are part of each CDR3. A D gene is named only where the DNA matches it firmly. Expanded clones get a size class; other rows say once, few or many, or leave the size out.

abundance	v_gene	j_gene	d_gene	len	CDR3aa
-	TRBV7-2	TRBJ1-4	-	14	CASSPKGGAEKLFF
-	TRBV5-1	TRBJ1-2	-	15	CASSQSAGPNYGYTF
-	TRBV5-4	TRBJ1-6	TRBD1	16	CASSSSMGQGFSPLHF
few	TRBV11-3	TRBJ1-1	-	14	CASSSGQQNTEAFF
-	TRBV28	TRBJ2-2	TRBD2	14	CASLGGGPGGELFF
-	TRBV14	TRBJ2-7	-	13	CASSPLPSYEQYF
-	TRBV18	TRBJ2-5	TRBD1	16	CASSPTGTGVGETQYF
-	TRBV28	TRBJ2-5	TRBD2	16	CASSPQTSGGRETQYF
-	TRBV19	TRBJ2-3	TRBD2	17	CASSTISGGPSTDTQYF
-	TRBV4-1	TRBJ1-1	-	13	CASSQERHTEAFF
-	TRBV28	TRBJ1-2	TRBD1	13	CASIRGQGNGYTF
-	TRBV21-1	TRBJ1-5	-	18	CASSKPGWKGDYNQPQHF
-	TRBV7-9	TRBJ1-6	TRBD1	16	CASSGRDRGSYSPLHF
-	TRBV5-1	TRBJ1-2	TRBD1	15	CASSPTGGAGYGYTF
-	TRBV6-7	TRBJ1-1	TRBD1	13	CASSYRTGVEAFF
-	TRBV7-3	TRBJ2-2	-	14	CASRTDQNTGELFF
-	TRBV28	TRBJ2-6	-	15	CASSQGFSGANVLTF
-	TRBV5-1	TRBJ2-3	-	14	CASSPGHPTDTQYF
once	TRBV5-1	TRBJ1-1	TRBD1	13	CASRTGGRGEAFF
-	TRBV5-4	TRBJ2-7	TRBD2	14	CASSLQAGGPEQYF
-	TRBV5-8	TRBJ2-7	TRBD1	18	CASSHRGTGGSVSYEQYF
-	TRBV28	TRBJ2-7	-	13	CASSSPLTYEQYF
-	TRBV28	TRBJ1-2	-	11	CASSSRTSYTF
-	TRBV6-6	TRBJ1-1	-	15	CASIQEGNMNTEAFF
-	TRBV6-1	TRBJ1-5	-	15	CASSESGGSNQPQHF
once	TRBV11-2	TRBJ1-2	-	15	CASSDSRGAGGGYTF
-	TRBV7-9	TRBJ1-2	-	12	CATKRDAGGYTF